This T cell receptor (beta chain) was retrieved from a study of patients and donors after allogeneic stem cell transplantation. This CDR3 is built from 17 residues. CDR1 is SQVTM and CDR2 is ANQGSEA in the germline V gene. The V and J ends lost 3 bases and 2 bases, in that order; junction bases with no gene match: 9. MiXCR was run by TCRdb on the RT-PCR reads, yielding one entry per CDR3 protein. The sample lists about 4,200 distinct CDR3 sequences, roughly 16% occurring once. Sequenced sample: blood, either unsorted or a sorted T cell fraction (not recorded which). The receptor comes from a human donor who was either an allogeneic HSCT recipient or a stem cell or donor lymphocyte infusion donor (not recorded which). It is not recorded whose cells these are; they may come from a transplant donor. This chain joins TRBV29-1 and TRBJ2-3; 12 bases fit TRBD2. CDR3 DNA: TGCAGCGTTGAGCGGCTCGGACTAGCGGGGTACACAGATACGCAGTATTTT. It codes for CSVERLGLAGYTDTQYF.